The source of this T cell receptor (beta chain) is a study of post-analysis software for immune sequencing data. In the study overall: Relapsing-remitting, secondary progressive and progressive-relapsing multiple sclerosis courses were included.

Unique molecular identifiers tagged the TCR beta cDNA libraries. Yield was approximately 500,000 cDNA molecules from about 1 to 10 million T cells. TCRdb independently ran MiXCR on the PCR reads; one entry per CDR3 protein. The sample holds more than 350,000 distinct CDR3 sequences, about 40% seen once. As to this clonotype: What it binds is unknown.

Study findings and constraints: When compared against controls, multiple sclerosis patients showed significantly lower normalized Chao1 diversity. The F measure placed samples prepared in the same batch into strongly shared clusters. Five TRBV segments, including TRBV5-6, TRBV5-1 and TRBV20-1, were more frequent in patients than controls.

Germline V CDR1 and CDR2: SEHNR, FQNEAQ (reference sequence). The CDR3 is 15 residues long. J was trimmed by 7 bases and V by 5 bases; bases with no gene match: 9. The clonotype was recovered from a girl aged 2 to 10 with multiple sclerosis. Sequencing was carried out using blood. The rearrangement uses TRBV7-9 and TRBJ2-1; 9 bases fit TRBD1. Here the CDR3 DNA reads TGTGCCAGCAGCCCAAGGGGACAGGGTTTGAATGAGCAGTTCTTC. Its translation is CASSPRGQGLNEQFF.